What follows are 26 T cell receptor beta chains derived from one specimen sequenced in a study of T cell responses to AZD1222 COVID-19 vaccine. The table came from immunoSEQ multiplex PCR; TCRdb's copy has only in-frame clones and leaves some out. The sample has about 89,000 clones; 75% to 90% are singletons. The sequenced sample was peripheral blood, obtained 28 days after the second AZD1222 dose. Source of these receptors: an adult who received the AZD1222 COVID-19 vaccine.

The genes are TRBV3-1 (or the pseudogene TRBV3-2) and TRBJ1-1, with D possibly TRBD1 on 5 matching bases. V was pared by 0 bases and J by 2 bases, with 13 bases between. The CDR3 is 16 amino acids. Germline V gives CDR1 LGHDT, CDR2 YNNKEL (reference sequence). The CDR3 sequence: CASSQDLRQGNTEAFF. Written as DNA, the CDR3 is TGTGCCAGCAGCCAAGATTTGAGGCAGGGCAACACTGAAGCTTTCTTT.

CDR3 sequence (DNA): TGTGCCAGCAGTAGCGGGGGGGCTGAAGGGGAGCTGTTTTTT. Translation: CASSSGGAEGELFF. The rearrangement links TRBV5-4 to TRBJ2-2; 11 bases are a match to TRBD2. CDR3 length: 14 residues. J gave up 8 bases and V 5 bases, and 5 bases lay outside the gene matches. Germline CDR1 SGHNT, CDR2 YYREEE (reference sequence).

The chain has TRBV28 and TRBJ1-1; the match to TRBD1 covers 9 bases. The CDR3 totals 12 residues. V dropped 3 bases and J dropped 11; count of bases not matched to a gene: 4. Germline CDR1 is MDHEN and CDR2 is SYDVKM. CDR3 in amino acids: CASSFRDRDAFF. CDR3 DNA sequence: TGTGCCAGCAGTTTCCGGGACAGGGACGCTTTCTTT.

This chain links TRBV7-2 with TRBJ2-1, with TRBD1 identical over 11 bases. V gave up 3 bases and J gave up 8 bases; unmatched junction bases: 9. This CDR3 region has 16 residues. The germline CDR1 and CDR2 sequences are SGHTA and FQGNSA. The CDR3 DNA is TGTGCCAGCAGCTTCCTCGGACAGGGGGCTCGTGATGAGCAGTTCTTC. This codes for CASSFLGQGARDEQFF.

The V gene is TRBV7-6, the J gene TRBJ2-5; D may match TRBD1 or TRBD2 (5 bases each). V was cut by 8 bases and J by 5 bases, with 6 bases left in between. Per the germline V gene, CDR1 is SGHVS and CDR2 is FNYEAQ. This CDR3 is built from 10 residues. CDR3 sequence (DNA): TGTGCCAGCGAGGGGGAGACCCAGTACTTC. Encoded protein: CASEGETQYF.

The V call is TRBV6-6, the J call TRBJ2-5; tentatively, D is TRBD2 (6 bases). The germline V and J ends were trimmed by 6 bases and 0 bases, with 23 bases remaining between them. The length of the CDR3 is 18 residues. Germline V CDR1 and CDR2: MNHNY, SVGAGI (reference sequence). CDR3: CASSRNKKREVNQETQYF. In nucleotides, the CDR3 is TGTGCCAGCAGCCGAAACAAAAAAAGGGAGGTAAACCAAGAGACCCAGTACTTC.

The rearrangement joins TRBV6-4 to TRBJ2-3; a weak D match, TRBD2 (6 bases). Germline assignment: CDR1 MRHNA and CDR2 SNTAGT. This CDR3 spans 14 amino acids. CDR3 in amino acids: CGAEEGRRADTQYF. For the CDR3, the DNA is TGTGGCGCAGAGGAGGGGCGCAGGGCAGATACGCAGTATTTT.

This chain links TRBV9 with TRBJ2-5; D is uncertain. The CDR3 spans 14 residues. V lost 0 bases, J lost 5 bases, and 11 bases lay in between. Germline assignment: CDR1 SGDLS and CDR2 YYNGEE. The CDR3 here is CASSVVGAGETQYF. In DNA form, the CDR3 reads TGTGCCAGCAGCGTAGTTGGTGCTGGGGAGACCCAGTACTTC. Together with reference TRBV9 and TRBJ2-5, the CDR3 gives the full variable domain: DSGVTQTPKHLITATGQRVTLRCSPRSGDLSVYWYQQSLDQGLQFLIQYYNGEERAKGNILERFSAQQFPDLHSELNLSSLELGDSALYFCASSVVGAGETQYFGPGTRLLVL.

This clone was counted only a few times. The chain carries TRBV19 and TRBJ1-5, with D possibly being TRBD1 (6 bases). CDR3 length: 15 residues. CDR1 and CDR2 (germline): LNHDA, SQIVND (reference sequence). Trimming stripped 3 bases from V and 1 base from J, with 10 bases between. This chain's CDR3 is CASSINRVSNQPQHF. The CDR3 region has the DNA TGTGCCAGTAGTATTAACAGGGTGAGCAATCAGCCCCAGCATTTT.

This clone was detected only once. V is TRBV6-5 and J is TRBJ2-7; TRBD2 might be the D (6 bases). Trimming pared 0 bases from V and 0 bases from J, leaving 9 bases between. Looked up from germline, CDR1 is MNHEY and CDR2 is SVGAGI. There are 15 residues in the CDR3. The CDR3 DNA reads TGTGCCAGCAGTTACTCTAGCGGTCCCTCCTACGAGCAGTACTTC. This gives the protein CASSYSSGPSYEQYF.

The CDR3 DNA is TGTGCCAGCAGTTGGAGGCTAGGGGGTATGAACACTGAAGCTTTCTTT. Protein sequence: CASSWRLGGMNTEAFF. V usage is TRBV27 and J usage is TRBJ1-1; tentative D call: TRBD1 (6 bases). The length of the CDR3 is 16 residues. Trimming stripped 4 bases from V and 0 bases from J, with 15 bases between. Germline values: CDR1 MNHEY, CDR2 SMNVEV (reference sequence).

CDR3 residues: CASSPQTGLGTEAFF. The CDR3, as DNA: TGTGCCAGCAGCCCCCAGACAGGGTTGGGGACTGAAGCTTTCTTT. J is TRBJ1-1 and V is TRBV9; 7 bases map to TRBD1. In germline, CDR1 is SGDLS, CDR2 YYNGEE. Trimming at V came to 4 bases and at J to 5 bases, leaving 11 bases not matched to a gene. The CDR3 is 15 residues long.

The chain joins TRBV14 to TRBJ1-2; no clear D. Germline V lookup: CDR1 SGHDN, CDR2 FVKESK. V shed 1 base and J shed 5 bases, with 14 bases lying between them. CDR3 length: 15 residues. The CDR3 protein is CASSQGGRRMYGYTF. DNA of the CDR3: TGTGCCAGCAGCCAAGGAGGCCGTCGAATGTATGGCTACACCTTC.

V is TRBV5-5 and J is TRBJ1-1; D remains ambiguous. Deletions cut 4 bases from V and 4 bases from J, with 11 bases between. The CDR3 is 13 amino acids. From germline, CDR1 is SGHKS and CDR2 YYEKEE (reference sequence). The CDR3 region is CASSPTWVTEAFF. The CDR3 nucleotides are TGTGCCAGCAGCCCTACATGGGTCACTGAAGCTTTCTTT.

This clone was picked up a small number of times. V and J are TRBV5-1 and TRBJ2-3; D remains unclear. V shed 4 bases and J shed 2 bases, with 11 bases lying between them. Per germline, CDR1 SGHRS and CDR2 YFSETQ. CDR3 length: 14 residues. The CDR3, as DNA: TGCGCCAGCAGCCATATCCCTTCCACAGATACGCAGTATTTT. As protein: CASSHIPSTDTQYF.

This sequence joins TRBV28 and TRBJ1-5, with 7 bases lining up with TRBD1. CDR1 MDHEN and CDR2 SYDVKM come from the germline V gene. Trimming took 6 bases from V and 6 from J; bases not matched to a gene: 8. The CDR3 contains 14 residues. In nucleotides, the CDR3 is TGTGCCAGCAGCCGTATGACAGGGAGTCAGCCCCAGCATTTT. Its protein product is CASSRMTGSQPQHF. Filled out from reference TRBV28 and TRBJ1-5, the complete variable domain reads DVKVTQSSRYLVKRTGEKVFLECVQDMDHENMFWYRQDPGLGLRLIYFSYDVKMKEKGDIPEGYSVSREKKERFSLILESASTNQTSMYLCASSRMTGSQPQHFGDGTRLSIL.

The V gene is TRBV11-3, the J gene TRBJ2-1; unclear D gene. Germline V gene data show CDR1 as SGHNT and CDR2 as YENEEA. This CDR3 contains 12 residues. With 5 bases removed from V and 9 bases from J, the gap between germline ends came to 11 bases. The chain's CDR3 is CASSPGVGEQFF. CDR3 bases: TGTGCCAGCAGCCCTGGGGTGGGTGAGCAGTTCTTC.

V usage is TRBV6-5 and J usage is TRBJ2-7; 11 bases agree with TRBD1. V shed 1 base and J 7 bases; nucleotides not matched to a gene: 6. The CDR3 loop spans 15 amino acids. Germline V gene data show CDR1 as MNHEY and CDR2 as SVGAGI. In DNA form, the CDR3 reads TGTGCCAGCAGTTACTTTGGACAGGGGGCGCGAGAGCAGTACTTC. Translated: CASSYFGQGAREQYF.

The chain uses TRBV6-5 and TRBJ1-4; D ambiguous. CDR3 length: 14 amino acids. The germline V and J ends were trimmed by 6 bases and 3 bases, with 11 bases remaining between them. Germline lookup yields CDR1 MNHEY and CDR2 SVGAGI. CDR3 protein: CASRQTPANEKLFF. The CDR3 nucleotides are TGTGCCAGCAGGCAAACCCCAGCTAATGAAAAACTGTTTTTT.

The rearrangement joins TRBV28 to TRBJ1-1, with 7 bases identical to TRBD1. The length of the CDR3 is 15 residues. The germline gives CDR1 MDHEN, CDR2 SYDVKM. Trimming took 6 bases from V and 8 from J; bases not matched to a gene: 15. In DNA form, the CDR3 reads TGTGCCAGCAGCATAAATAAACAGGGGCCGTCCGAAGCTTTCTTT. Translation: CASSINKQGPSEAFF.

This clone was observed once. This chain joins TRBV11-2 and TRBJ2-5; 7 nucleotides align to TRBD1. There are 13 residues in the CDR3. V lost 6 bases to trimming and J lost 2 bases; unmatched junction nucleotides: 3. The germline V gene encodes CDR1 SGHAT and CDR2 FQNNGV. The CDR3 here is CASRKTGQETQYF. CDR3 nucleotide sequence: TGTGCCAGCAGGAAGACAGGGCAAGAGACCCAGTACTTC.

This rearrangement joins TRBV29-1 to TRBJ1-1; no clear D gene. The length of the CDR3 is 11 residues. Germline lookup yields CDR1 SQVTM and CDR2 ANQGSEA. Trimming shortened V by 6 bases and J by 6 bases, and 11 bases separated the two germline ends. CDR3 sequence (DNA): TGCAGCGTCGCGAGGGAGGCTGAAGCTTTCTTT. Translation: CSVAREAEAFF.

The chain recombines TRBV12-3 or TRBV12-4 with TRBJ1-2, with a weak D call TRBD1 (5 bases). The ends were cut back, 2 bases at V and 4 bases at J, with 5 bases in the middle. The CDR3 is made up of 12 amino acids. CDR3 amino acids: CASSLTGYGYTF. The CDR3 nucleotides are TGTGCCAGCAGTTTAACAGGCTATGGCTACACCTTC.

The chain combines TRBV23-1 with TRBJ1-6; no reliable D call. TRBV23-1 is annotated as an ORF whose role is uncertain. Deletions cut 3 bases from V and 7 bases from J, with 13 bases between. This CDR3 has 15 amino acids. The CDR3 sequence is CASSQNPVGNSPLHF. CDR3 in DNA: TGCGCCAGCAGTCAGAACCCCGTTGGGAATTCACCCCTCCACTTT.

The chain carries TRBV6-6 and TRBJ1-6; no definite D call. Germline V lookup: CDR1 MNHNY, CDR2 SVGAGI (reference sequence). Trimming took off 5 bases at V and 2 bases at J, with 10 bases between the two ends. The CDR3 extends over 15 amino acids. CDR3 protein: CASSPRTPYNSPLHF. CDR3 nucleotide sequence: TGTGCCAGCAGTCCGAGAACCCCCTATAATTCACCCCTCCACTTT.

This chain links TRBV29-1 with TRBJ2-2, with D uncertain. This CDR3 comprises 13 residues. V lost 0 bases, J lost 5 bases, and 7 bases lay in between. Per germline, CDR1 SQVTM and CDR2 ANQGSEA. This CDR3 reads CSVEDQGTGELFF. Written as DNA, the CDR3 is TGCAGCGTTGAAGATCAAGGAACCGGGGAGCTGTTTTTT.